A selection of T cell receptor beta chains follows, all from one sample in a study of CD8 T cells in Susac syndrome. TCRdb re-called the immunoSEQ multiplex PCR reads with MiXCR, one entry per CDR3 protein. The data show approximately 190,000 distinct CDR3 sequences, with approximately 93% seen just once and 0.1% held by the top ten. Source material: CD4+ T cells from PBMCs. The receptors were sampled from a human donor in good health. The CDR3 runs from the conserved cysteine through the conserved F or W. The D gene is left open where the match is weak. Rows may omit the clone size; those that give it use once, few, many or a size class.

size	D	V	J	DNA	CDR3
once	.	TRBV6-6	TRBJ2-7	TGTGCCAGCAGCCGCCCCCGGGGCGAGCAGTACTTC	CASSRPRGEQYF
.	TRBD2	TRBV20-1	TRBJ2-3	TGCAGTGCTAGACACTACAGCGGGGGGTCAGATACGCAGTATTTT	CSARHYSGGSDTQYF
.	.	TRBV5-1	TRBJ2-7	TGCGCCAGCAGCTTCGGACAGACCTACGAGCAGTACTTC	CASSFGQTYEQYF
.	.	TRBV30	TRBJ1-1	TGTGCCTGTGGCGGGTTGACTGAAGCTTTCTTT	CACGGLTEAFF
.	.	TRBV20-1	TRBJ2-1	TGCAGTGCTGGGCTCCCAGGGTCTTACAATGAGCAGTTCTTC	CSAGLPGSYNEQFF
few	.	TRBV21-1	TRBJ2-5	TGTGCCAGCAGCAGAGCAGGGGAAGAGACCCAGTACTTC	CASSRAGEETQYF
.	.	TRBV30	TRBJ1-5	TGTGCCTGGAGTGGAGGGGGAAACCAGCCCCAGCATTTT	CAWSGGGNQPQHF
.	TRBD1	TRBV20-1	TRBJ1-1	TGCAGTGCCACCGGGACAGGGGGCGCAAAGGGTACTGAAGCTTTCTTT	CSATGTGGAKGTEAFF
.	.	TRBV27	TRBJ1-6	TGTGCCAGCAGTTTTCTAGGGAGCGGGGCTCATTCACCCCTCCACTTT	CASSFLGSGAHSPLHF
.	.	TRBV6-2/TRBV6-3	TRBJ2-1	TGTGCCAGCAGTTACTCCGGGCCCGGACCGGTGCCCAATGAGCAGTTCTTC	CASSYSGPGPVPNEQFF
.	TRBD2	TRBV20-1	TRBJ2-4	TGCAGTGCCACGCCTCCCGGGACTAGCGAAGGAAACATTCAGTACTTC	CSATPPGTSEGNIQYF
once	TRBD1	TRBV7-2	TRBJ2-3	TGTGCCAGCAGCTTAGATTCAGGGGGCTTGGCAGATACGCAGTATTTT	CASSLDSGGLADTQYF
.	.	TRBV6-5	TRBJ2-2	TGTGCCAGCAGTCGAAGGTCAGAGGGCGGGGAGCTGTTTTTT	CASSRRSEGGELFF
.	.	TRBV12-3/TRBV12-4	TRBJ1-1	TGTGCCAGCAAGGGAGTCACTAACACTGAAGCTTTCTTT	CASKGVTNTEAFF
.	.	TRBV7-2	TRBJ1-4	TGTGCCAGCAGATCCCGGGCTAATGAAAAACTGTTTTTT	CASRSRANEKLFF
.	.	TRBV7-6	TRBJ2-2	TGTGCCAGCAGCGACAGGTTCGGCAGGGTTTCCGGGGAGCTGTTTTTT	CASSDRFGRVSGELFF
.	.	TRBV7-2	TRBJ2-1	TGTGCCAGCGGGGAGTACGATGAGCAGTTCTTC	CASGEYDEQFF
.	TRBD1	TRBV10-3	TRBJ1-1	TGTGCCATCACCGGACAGGAGAACACTGAAGCTTTCTTT	CAITGQENTEAFF
.	TRBD1	TRBV20-1	TRBJ2-7	TGCAGTGCTAGTAAGGGACAGGGCTACGAGCAGTACTTC	CSASKGQGYEQYF
once	.	TRBV5-1	TRBJ2-7	TGCGCCAGCAGTCTTGCCGGGTCCCCAAACGAGCAGTACTTC	CASSLAGSPNEQYF
.	.	TRBV6-6	TRBJ1-5	TGTGCCAGCAGTTACTCGAGCAGGGAGAATCAGCCCCAGCATTTT	CASSYSSRENQPQHF
.	.	TRBV7-9	TRBJ2-3	TGTGCCAGCAGCTTAGATGACCGGAGCACAGATACGCAGTATTTT	CASSLDDRSTDTQYF
.	.	TRBV20-1	TRBJ2-1	TGCAGTGCCCCTAGGGGGGGGCGCGACATAGGGGAGCAGTTCTTC	CSAPRGGRDIGEQFF
.	.	TRBV6-6	TRBJ2-2	TGTGCCAGCAGTTACTCGGGGGGGCGGGTGGACGGGGAGCTGTTTTTT	CASSYSGGRVDGELFF
.	.	TRBV7-2	TRBJ2-3	TGTGCCAGCAGCCCTCTAGCAGATACGCAGTATTTT	CASSPLADTQYF
once	.	TRBV5-1	TRBJ1-1	TGCGCCAGCAGCTTGTGGTTAGGGGGCACTGAAGCTTTCTTT	CASSLWLGGTEAFF
.	TRBD2	TRBV29-1	TRBJ2-5	TGCAGCGTTGAAGATAAAGGGGGTAGCGGGGGGACATTTCAAGAGACCCAGTACTTC	CSVEDKGGSGGTFQETQYF
.	TRBD2	TRBV6-2/TRBV6-3	TRBJ2-1	TGTGCCAGCTCTCTCCGGACTAGCGGGGGGGCAGGCTCCTACAATGAGCAGTTCTTC	CASSLRTSGGAGSYNEQFF
.	.	TRBV28	TRBJ2-3	TGTGCCAGCAGGCGGGACCGCGGTTTGGATACGCAGTATTTT	CASRRDRGLDTQYF
.	.	TRBV29-1	TRBJ2-2	TGCAGCGTTGGCCGGGTAGACACCGGGGAGCTGTTTTTT	CSVGRVDTGELFF
.	.	TRBV28	TRBJ1-4	TGTGCCAGCAGACCCCCCCGGGCCAGGAATGAAAAACTGTTTTTT	CASRPPRARNEKLFF
.	.	TRBV20-1	TRBJ1-2	TGCAGTGCTAGAAGGCAGCCCTATGGCTACACCTTC	CSARRQPYGYTF
.	.	TRBV28	TRBJ1-6	TGTGCCAGCAGTTTGTTAGACCCCTGGGGTTCACCCCTCCACTTT	CASSLLDPWGSPLHF
.	TRBD1	TRBV5-1	TRBJ2-2	TGCGCCAGCAGCTTGGGACAGGGGGCCGCGAACACCGGGGAGCTGTTTTTT	CASSLGQGAANTGELFF
.	TRBD1	TRBV28	TRBJ2-7	TGTGCCAGCAGCTCTTTGCCGGGACAGGGATTCTACGAGCAGTACTTC	CASSSLPGQGFYEQYF
.	TRBD1	TRBV6-1	TRBJ1-5	TGTGCCAGCAGAGCCGGGACAGGGCGTAATGGAAGCAATCAGCCCCAGCATTTT	CASRAGTGRNGSNQPQHF
.	.	TRBV3-1	TRBJ1-6	TGTGCCAGCAGCCAAGTTCAATCTCCCCTCCACTTT	CASSQVQSPLHF
.	TRBD2	TRBV19	TRBJ2-3	TGTGCCAGTAAGGGACTAGCGGGGGGGCTGTCCCGATTCGCGCAGTATTTT	CASKGLAGGLSRFAQYF
once	TRBD2	TRBV5-6	TRBJ2-1	TGTGCCAGCAGCTTGGGACTAGCGGGGGGGCGGCAGTTCTTC	CASSLGLAGGRQFF
.	TRBD1	TRBV2	TRBJ2-5	TGTGCCAGCAGCGGGACAGCGGCGGGCCAGTACTTC	CASSGTAAGQYF